These 13 T cell receptor beta chains were all obtained from the same sample, sequenced in a study of blood T cell repertoires in COVID-19. TCRdb keeps only in-frame clones here, not all; method: immunoSEQ multiplex PCR. In the table there are about 280,000 clones, approximately 90% of which are singletons. The specimen was PBMCs or T cells enriched from blood (not recorded which). Receptors originate from an older woman in a cohort exposed to, infected with or recovered from COVID-19 (not recorded which).

This clone was seen a few times. DNA of the CDR3: TGTGCCAGCAGCCCGACTAGGAGCACAGATACGCAGTATTTT. Translating it yields CASSPTRSTDTQYF. V gene TRBV6-5 combines with J gene TRBJ2-3; maybe TRBD2 (6 bases). V shed 6 bases and J shed 0 bases, with 10 bases lying between them. Germline V gene lookup returns CDR1 MNHEY and CDR2 SVGAGI. The CDR3 contains 14 residues.

The gene calls are TRBV27 and TRBJ1-1; D unresolved. CDR3 size: 14 residues. V was shortened by 2 bases and J by 5 bases, with 12 bases between the two germline ends. CDR1 is MNHEY and CDR2 is SMNVEV in the germline V gene (reference sequence). Here the CDR3 reads CASSLSGRWTEAFF. The CDR3 nucleotides are TGTGCCAGCAGTTTAAGCGGGCGCTGGACTGAAGCTTTCTTT.

V is TRBV15 and J is TRBJ2-2, with D perhaps matching TRBD1 (6 bases). Trimming cost V 6 bases and J 5 bases, with 13 bases left between them. CDR1 is LNHNV, CDR2 YYDKDF, per germline (reference sequence). The CDR3 is 14 residues long. CDR3 nucleotide sequence: TGTGCCACCAGGACAGGAGCCTCGACCGGGGAGCTGTTTTTT. Translated: CATRTGASTGELFF.

V is TRBV13 and J is TRBJ1-3; the D gene is possibly TRBD1 (6 bases). The CDR3 loop spans 15 amino acids. Germline V CDR1 and CDR2: PRHDT, FYEKMQ (reference sequence). Trimming shortened V by 5 bases and J by 0 bases, and 11 bases separated the two germline ends. The CDR3 nucleotides are TGTGCCAGCAGCACAAGAGGGGGCTCTGGAAACACCATATATTTT. It specifies CASSTRGGSGNTIYF.

This rearrangement joins TRBV13 to TRBJ2-5; TRBD2 aligns across 13 bases. Germline CDR1 and CDR2: PRHDT and FYEKMQ (reference sequence). The junction had 7 bases not matched to a gene; V was cut back by 4 bases and J by 5 bases. CDR3 length equals 16 residues. The CDR3 is CASSSGTSGALETQYF. As DNA, the CDR3 is TGTGCCAGCAGCTCCGGGACTAGCGGGGCTCTGGAGACCCAGTACTTC.

V and J are TRBV9 and TRBJ2-2; D is possibly TRBD2 (6 bases). The ends were cut back, 3 bases at V and 4 bases at J, with 10 bases in the middle. CDR3 length: 14 amino acids. CDR1 SGDLS and CDR2 YYNGEE come from the germline V gene. The CDR3 protein is CASSDYSGTGELFF. The CDR3 coding sequence is TGTGCCAGCAGCGATTATAGCGGCACCGGGGAGCTGTTTTTT.

The chain carries TRBV28 and TRBJ2-3, with TRBD1 as a possible D gene (5 bases). The CDR3 has 16 residues. Germline V lookup: CDR1 MDHEN, CDR2 SYDVKM. The V gene lost 5 bases and the J gene lost 0 bases, with 15 bases spanning the gap. DNA for the CDR3: TGTGCCAGCAGTCCCATTCCCGACAGAAGCACAGATACGCAGTATTTT. Amino acid sequence: CASSPIPDRSTDTQYF.

The rearrangement joins TRBV2 to TRBJ2-7; D is perhaps TRBD1 (6 bases). V lost 7 bases, J lost 7 bases, and 14 bases lay in between. The CDR3 is made up of 12 amino acids. Germline-derived CDR1 and CDR2 are SNHLY and FYNNEI. CDR3 sequence (DNA): TGTGCCAGCATCAGGGGAGCGGAAGAGCAGTACTTC. Its protein product is CASIRGAEEQYF.

The V gene is TRBV5-1, the J gene TRBJ1-5; D not certain. Germline V gene lookup returns CDR1 SGHRS and CDR2 YFSETQ. The V and J ends lost 4 bases and 0 bases respectively, with 11 bases between them. CDR3 size: 15 residues. This CDR3 is CASSPGESSNQPQHF. The CDR3, as DNA: TGCGCCAGCAGCCCGGGTGAGAGTAGCAATCAGCCCCAGCATTTT.

J is TRBJ2-7 and V is TRBV5-1; TRBD1 is a possible D gene (6 bases). V was pared by 3 bases and J by 6 bases, with 16 bases between. The length of the CDR3 is 14 residues. The V gene's germline CDR1 is SGHRS and CDR2 YFSETQ. CDR3: CASSSEGTSLEQYF. For the CDR3, the DNA is TGCGCCAGCAGCTCCGAGGGGACATCCCTCGAGCAGTACTTC.

The CDR3 nucleotides are TGTGCCTGGGCCTCTAATAGCAATCAGCCCCAGCATTTT. Its translation: CAWASNSNQPQHF. The genes are TRBV30 and TRBJ1-5; the D is unclear. The length of the CDR3 is 13 residues. The ends were cut back, 5 bases at V and 0 bases at J, with 8 bases in the middle. Germline V gives CDR1 GTSNPN, CDR2 SVGIG (reference sequence).

The chain couples TRBV5-1 to TRBJ2-5, with TRBD2 matching 12 bases. The CDR3 runs to 16 residues. From germline, CDR1 is SGHRS and CDR2 YFSETQ. Unmatched junction bases numbered 5, after V lost 0 bases and J lost 5 bases. CDR3 in DNA: TGCGCCAGCAGCTTGGCACTAGCGGGAGGTCGGGAGACCCAGTACTTC. Encoded protein: CASSLALAGGRETQYF.

The chain links TRBV18 to TRBJ1-1, with TRBD1 matching 7 bases. This CDR3 has 14 amino acids. V lost 4 bases and J lost 8; bases outside the gene matches: 10. The germline V gene has CDR1 KGHSH and CDR2 LQKENI. The CDR3 sequence is CASSLSTGEGEAFF. CDR3 in DNA: TGTGCCAGCTCACTTTCCACAGGGGAAGGCGAAGCTTTCTTT.